These T cell receptor beta chains were read from a single sample in a study of T cell responses to AZD1222 COVID-19 vaccine. Sequenced by immunoSEQ multiplex PCR; TCRdb stores in-frame clones only, minus some. This table holds about 90,000 clones, roughly 88% found once. The sequenced sample was peripheral blood, obtained on day 0 of MenACWY control vaccination. These receptor sequences come from an adult in good health. CDR3s include the opening cysteine and the closing phenylalanine or tryptophan.

j_call v_call cdr3_length cdr3_aa
TRBJ1-3 TRBV27 16 CASLPPGQSSGNTIYF
TRBJ2-1 TRBV5-5 15 CASTTGASSYNEQFF
TRBJ1-6 TRBV5-6 17 CASSRVEESSYNSPLHF
TRBJ1-1 TRBV5-5 14 CASSQGIMNTEAFF
TRBJ1-1 TRBV5-1 16 CASSLDGTGGGTEAFF
TRBJ2-7 TRBV6-6 15 CASSLGTVSSYEQYF
TRBJ2-5 TRBV7-6 15 CASSLEWGGGETQYF
TRBJ1-1 TRBV5-1 16 CASSPGGQARNTEAFF
TRBJ2-1 TRBV6-5 12 CASRHSTDEQFF
TRBJ1-3 TRBV27 14 CASSVSPSGNTIYF
TRBJ2-7 TRBV10-3 14 CAISKDLSSYEQYF
TRBJ1-2 TRBV5-6 14 CASSPIQENYGYTF
TRBJ1-1 TRBV6-5 12 CASSYIRGEAFF
TRBJ2-7 TRBV10-3 14 CAISESTGNYEQYF
TRBJ2-7 TRBV5-4 14 CASSLGAGLYEQYF
TRBJ1-4 TRBV5-1 16 CASSLEGQGTNEKLFF
TRBJ2-3 TRBV2 17 CASSGTSGNVFTDTQYF
TRBJ1-1 TRBV27 13 CASSSPGGTEAFF
TRBJ2-1 TRBV10-3 12 CAIKVGDDEQFF
TRBJ1-6 TRBV6-5 15 CASSYPQGGNSPLHF
TRBJ1-1 TRBV5-1 15 CASSLTGGADTEAFF
TRBJ1-4 TRBV19 15 CASSLSGRSNEKLFF
TRBJ1-3 TRBV7-2 17 CASSLAPAGSTGNTIYF
TRBJ2-2 TRBV4-2 15 CASSQGFGDTGELFF
TRBJ1-1 TRBV19 12 CASSIGATEAFF
TRBJ2-3 TRBV5-4 13 CASSSGSPDTQYF
TRBJ2-3 TRBV29-1 16 CSAGDRGAGGTDTQYF
TRBJ2-2 TRBV5-1 15 CASSFRQGNTGELFF
TRBJ1-4 TRBV20-1 11 CSALTEEKLFF
TRBJ1-6 TRBV6-5 15 CASSYAGGNRSPLHF
TRBJ2-3 TRBV4-2 18 CASSQGLAGGTSTDTQYF
TRBJ1-2 TRBV7-2 14 CASSGRGANYGYTF
TRBJ1-3 TRBV5-5 17 CASSPYGAGLSGNTIYF
TRBJ2-7 TRBV5-6 14 CASTDGTGVYEQYF
TRBJ2-5 TRBV11-3 14 CASSRTGGSETQYF
TRBJ1-6 TRBV19 16 CASINQPGQANSPLHF
TRBJ2-2 TRBV11-3 14 CASSSDSNTGELFF
TRBJ2-1 TRBV3-1/TRBV3-2 16 CASSQGLAGGPGEQFF
TRBJ1-1 TRBV6-1 11 CASSDGGEAFF
TRBJ1-3 TRBV10-2 16 CASGDREGVSGNTIYF